These T cell receptor beta chains were read from a single sample in a study of OX40 agonist ivuxolimab in advanced cancers. Sequenced by immunoSEQ multiplex PCR; TCRdb stores in-frame clones only, minus some. The sample yields roughly 36,000 clones, roughly 85% seen once. The sample consisted of CD4+ or CD8+ T cells sorted from blood, taken in a trial of the OX40 agonist ivuxolimab. These receptors originate from an adult with an advanced solid tumor such as melanoma, head and neck, liver or kidney cancer. CDR3s include the opening cysteine and the closing phenylalanine or tryptophan. Fields, in order: V gene, J gene, clone size, CDR3 length, D gene, CDR3 DNA, CDR3 protein. The D gene is left open where the match is weak. Size is stated for part of the rows, as once, few or many counts, or as a class when the clone is expanded.

V: TRBV7-9; J: TRBJ1-3; size: NA; length: 14; D: TRBD1; DNA: TGTGCCAGCAGCTCCCGGACAGGGGAAAACACCATATATTTT; CDR3: CASSSRTGENTIYF
V: TRBV27; J: TRBJ2-1; size: NA; length: 15; D: TRBD2; DNA: TGTGCCAGCAGCCTTATAGCGGGGCTCTACAATGAGCAGTTCTTC; CDR3: CASSLIAGLYNEQFF
V: TRBV7-3; J: TRBJ2-1; size: NA; length: 14; D: TRBD2; DNA: TGTGCCAGCAGCTTAAACGGGGGGGTTTATGAGCAGTTCTTC; CDR3: CASSLNGGVYEQFF
V: TRBV14; J: TRBJ1-4; size: NA; length: 13; D: NA; DNA: TGTGCCAGCAGCCTCGGGACATATGAAAAACTGTTTTTT; CDR3: CASSLGTYEKLFF
V: TRBV6-5; J: TRBJ2-1; size: NA; length: 15; D: TRBD2; DNA: TGTGCCAGCAGTTACCCCGGACTAGCGGGAAATGAGCAGTTCTTC; CDR3: CASSYPGLAGNEQFF
V: TRBV2; J: TRBJ1-5; size: NA; length: 14; D: TRBD1; DNA: TGTGCCAGCAGAGAAGGGACAGGTAATCAGCCCCAGCATTTT; CDR3: CASREGTGNQPQHF
V: TRBV6-5; J: TRBJ1-1; size: NA; length: 13; D: NA; DNA: TGTGCCAGCAAAGGCCTGGAGAACACTGAAGCTTTCTTT; CDR3: CASKGLENTEAFF
V: TRBV5-1; J: TRBJ2-1; size: NA; length: 16; D: TRBD1; DNA: TGCGCCAGCAGCTTGGCCCCGGACAGGTACCACAATGAGCAGTTCTTC; CDR3: CASSLAPDRYHNEQFF
V: TRBV5-1; J: TRBJ2-5; size: NA; length: 15; D: TRBD1; DNA: TGCGCCAGCAGCTCGGGGGACAGGTCTGGAGAGACCCAGTACTTC; CDR3: CASSSGDRSGETQYF
V: TRBV18; J: TRBJ1-1; size: NA; length: 13; D: NA; DNA: TGTGCCAGCTCACCAAGAGAGAACACTGAAGCTTTCTTT; CDR3: CASSPRENTEAFF
V: TRBV6-1; J: TRBJ2-4; size: NA; length: 10; D: TRBD1; DNA: TGTGCCAGCAGTGAGGACAGGCTGTACTTC; CDR3: CASSEDRLYF
V: TRBV6-1; J: TRBJ2-7; size: NA; length: 14; D: TRBD1; DNA: TGTGCCAGCAGTATAGGACAGGGGGCCTACGAGCAGTACTTC; CDR3: CASSIGQGAYEQYF
V: TRBV6-6; J: TRBJ2-7; size: NA; length: 15; D: TRBD1; DNA: TGTGCCAGCAGTTACTCAGAGCAGGGGGTGGGCGAGCAGTACTTC; CDR3: CASSYSEQGVGEQYF
V: TRBV7-9; J: TRBJ2-3; size: NA; length: 14; D: NA; DNA: TGTGCCAGCAGGTTAAGCTATAGCACAGATACGCAGTATTTT; CDR3: CASRLSYSTDTQYF
V: TRBV10-3; J: TRBJ1-5; size: NA; length: 14; D: NA; DNA: TGTGCCATCAAAATGAGAGTGGGCAATCAGCCCCAGCATTTT; CDR3: CAIKMRVGNQPQHF
V: TRBV2; J: TRBJ2-2; size: NA; length: 14; D: NA; DNA: TGTGCCAGCCAACTTGACCTAGACACCGGGGAGCTGTTTTTT; CDR3: CASQLDLDTGELFF
V: TRBV13; J: TRBJ2-3; size: once; length: 15; D: NA; DNA: TGTGCCAGCAGTGAAGAGTCGGACGGCACAGATACGCAGTATTTT; CDR3: CASSEESDGTDTQYF
V: TRBV5-1; J: TRBJ1-6; size: NA; length: 15; D: NA; DNA: TGCGCCAGTTATCCAGGAGACTCCTATAATTCACCCCTCCACTTT; CDR3: CASYPGDSYNSPLHF
V: TRBV5-8; J: TRBJ2-2; size: NA; length: 16; D: TRBD1; DNA: TGTGCCAGCAGCGAGAGGACAGGGTGGGTCACCGGGGAGCTGTTTTTT; CDR3: CASSERTGWVTGELFF
V: TRBV5-4; J: TRBJ1-1; size: NA; length: 13; D: NA; DNA: TGTGCCAGCAGGGCAGACAGGAACACTGAAGCTTTCTTT; CDR3: CASRADRNTEAFF
V: TRBV6-1; J: TRBJ2-1; size: NA; length: 18; D: TRBD2; DNA: TGTGCCAGCAGTGAAATTCATGGGGGACTAGCGGGGTACAATGAGCAGTTCTTC; CDR3: CASSEIHGGLAGYNEQFF
V: TRBV5-1; J: TRBJ1-5; size: NA; length: 15; D: TRBD1; DNA: TGCGCCAGCAGCTTGGGAGGGACAGGGAGGCAGCCCCAGCATTTT; CDR3: CASSLGGTGRQPQHF
V: TRBV28; J: TRBJ2-7; size: NA; length: 14; D: NA; DNA: TGTGCCAGCAGCTTAAAACCCGGGTACTACGAGCAGTACTTC; CDR3: CASSLKPGYYEQYF
V: TRBV5-5; J: TRBJ1-1; size: NA; length: 18; D: NA; DNA: TGTGCCAGCAGCGCATTTCACCGGGGCCCAAGGGAGGACACTGAAGCTTTCTTT; CDR3: CASSAFHRGPREDTEAFF
V: TRBV5-1; J: TRBJ2-7; size: NA; length: 13; D: TRBD2; DNA: TGCGCCAGCCGGGGACTAGCGGGGGTGGAGCAGTACTTC; CDR3: CASRGLAGVEQYF
V: TRBV25-1; J: TRBJ1-5; size: NA; length: 14; D: NA; DNA: TGTGCCAGCAGTGACCGACAGGCCCATCAGCCCCAGCATTTT; CDR3: CASSDRQAHQPQHF
V: TRBV7-9; J: TRBJ1-1; size: NA; length: 17; D: NA; DNA: TGTGCCAGCAGCTTAGGGTTTAGATCAGGCTTGAACACTGAAGCTTTCTTT; CDR3: CASSLGFRSGLNTEAFF
V: TRBV27; J: TRBJ2-3; size: NA; length: 19; D: TRBD2; DNA: TGTGCCAGCAGTTTAGGGCTAGCGGGGGGTCGCCTAGCGGGAGATACGCAGTATTTT; CDR3: CASSLGLAGGRLAGDTQYF
V: TRBV27; J: TRBJ1-3; size: NA; length: 14; D: NA; DNA: TGTGCCAGCAGTCAAGATTTCTCTGGAAACACCATATATTTT; CDR3: CASSQDFSGNTIYF
V: TRBV6-1; J: TRBJ2-7; size: NA; length: 13; D: NA; DNA: TGTGCCAGTCTGACAGGATTGGGGTACGAGCAGTACTTC; CDR3: CASLTGLGYEQYF
V: TRBV15; J: TRBJ1-5; size: once; length: 16; D: TRBD1; DNA: TGTGCCACCAGCAGAACAGGGGGCGCGGGCAATCAGCCCCAGCATTTT; CDR3: CATSRTGGAGNQPQHF
V: TRBV7-8; J: TRBJ2-7; size: NA; length: 13; D: TRBD1; DNA: TGTGCCAGCAGCCTGACAGGGGCGTACGAGCAGTACTTC; CDR3: CASSLTGAYEQYF
V: TRBV6-1; J: TRBJ1-6; size: NA; length: 15; D: NA; DNA: TGTGCCAGCAGTGTTGTCCAGCAGGGCAGTTCACCCCTCCACTTT; CDR3: CASSVVQQGSSPLHF
V: TRBV6-4; J: TRBJ1-5; size: NA; length: 13; D: NA; DNA: TGTGCCAGCAGAAGGCAGGGAAGTCAGCCCCAGCATTTT; CDR3: CASRRQGSQPQHF
V: TRBV10-3; J: TRBJ1-1; size: NA; length: 17; D: NA; DNA: TGTGCCATCAGTGAGTCGAGCAGAAGGGCGTCGAGCACTGAAGCTTTCTTT; CDR3: CAISESSRRASSTEAFF
V: TRBV19; J: TRBJ2-6; size: NA; length: 16; D: TRBD1; DNA: TGTGCCAGTACTGGACAGGCGTACTCTGGGGCCAACGTCCTGACTTTC; CDR3: CASTGQAYSGANVLTF
V: TRBV7-9; J: TRBJ1-2; size: once; length: 16; D: TRBD1; DNA: TGTGCCAGCAGCACACTCCCCCCCGGGACAGGGGCTGGCTACACCTTC; CDR3: CASSTLPPGTGAGYTF
V: TRBV5-1; J: TRBJ2-7; size: NA; length: 13; D: NA; DNA: TGCGCCAGCAGCTTGGACAGAGCCTACGAGCAGTACTTC; CDR3: CASSLDRAYEQYF
V: TRBV30; J: TRBJ1-1; size: NA; length: 14; D: TRBD1; DNA: TGTGCCTGGACTTACAGGGGAGTGGACACTGAAGCTTTCTTT; CDR3: CAWTYRGVDTEAFF
V: TRBV4-1; J: TRBJ1-6; size: once; length: 16; D: NA; DNA: TGCGCCAGCAGCCAAGTCGGAACCTCCTATAATTCACCCCTCCACTTT; CDR3: CASSQVGTSYNSPLHF
V: TRBV27; J: TRBJ1-4; size: few; length: 19; D: TRBD1; DNA: TGTGCCAGCAGTCACCTATCGGACAGGGGGGGGGCAACTAATGAAAAACTGTTTTTT; CDR3: CASSHLSDRGGATNEKLFF
V: TRBV5-1; J: TRBJ1-1; size: NA; length: 16; D: NA; DNA: TGCGCCAGCAGCTTGGACCCGACAGCGATGAACACTGAAGCTTTCTTT; CDR3: CASSLDPTAMNTEAFF
V: TRBV18; J: TRBJ2-7; size: NA; length: 12; D: NA; DNA: TGTGCCAGCTCATCAGCCACCTACGAGCAGTACTTC; CDR3: CASSSATYEQYF
V: TRBV11-2; J: TRBJ2-7; size: NA; length: 15; D: TRBD1; DNA: TGTGCCAGCAGCCCGCGGGACAGGATCTCCTACGAGCAGTACTTC; CDR3: CASSPRDRISYEQYF
V: TRBV6-5; J: TRBJ1-4; size: NA; length: 15; D: NA; DNA: TGTGCCAGCAGAACCTACGGTGGGGCTAATGAAAAACTGTTTTTT; CDR3: CASRTYGGANEKLFF
V: TRBV7-8; J: TRBJ2-2; size: NA; length: 13; D: NA; DNA: TGTGCCAGCAGCCCTAGGTACACCGGGGAGCTGTTTTTT; CDR3: CASSPRYTGELFF